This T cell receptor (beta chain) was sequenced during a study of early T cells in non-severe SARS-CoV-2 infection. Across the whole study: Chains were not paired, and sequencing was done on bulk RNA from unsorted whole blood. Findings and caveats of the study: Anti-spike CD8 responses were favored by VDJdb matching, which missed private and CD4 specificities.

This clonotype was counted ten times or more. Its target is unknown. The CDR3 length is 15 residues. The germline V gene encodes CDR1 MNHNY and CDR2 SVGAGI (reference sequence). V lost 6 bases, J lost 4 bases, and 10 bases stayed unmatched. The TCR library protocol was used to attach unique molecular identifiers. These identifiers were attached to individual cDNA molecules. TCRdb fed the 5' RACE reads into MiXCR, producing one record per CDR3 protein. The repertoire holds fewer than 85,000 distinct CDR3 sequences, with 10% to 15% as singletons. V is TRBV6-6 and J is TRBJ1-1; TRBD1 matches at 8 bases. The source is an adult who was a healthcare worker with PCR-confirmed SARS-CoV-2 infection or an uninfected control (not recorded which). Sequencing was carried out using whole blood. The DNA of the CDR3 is TGTGCCAGCAGCCCTGCTCCCGACAGGGGCACTGAAGCTTTCTTT. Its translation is CASSPAPDRGTEAFF.